This TCR beta chain comes out of a study of Ad26.COV2.S vaccination and SARS-CoV-2 variants. Study-level points and caveats: The authors reported substantial breadth in spike-specific CD8+ and CD4+ T cell responses after vaccination.

Assay used: immunoSEQ multiplex PCR; TCRdb lists only in-frame clones, some missing. This table holds hundreds of thousands of clones, 90% found once. As for this clone: Its specificity is unknown.

The length of the CDR3 is 19 residues. Treatment given: roughly 20 received Ad26.COV2.S at low or high dose, single or two shots; several received placebo; per-sample allocation not given. Specimens were obtained on day 63 following the first vaccine or placebo injection. This TCR derives from a person aged 18 to 65 who received the Ad26.COV2.S COVID-19 vaccine or a placebo. The V call is TRBV21-1, the J call TRBJ2-7; no DNA check was done on the table's D call, TRBD1. TRBV21-1 is shown as a pseudogene. Sequenced material: peripheral blood, taken in a trial of Ad26.COV2.S vaccine versus placebo. The CDR3 sequence is CASSQTPGQGGTPSYEQYF. The CDR3 DNA is TGTGCCAGCAGCCAAACACCGGGACAGGGAGGGACCCCCTCCTACGAGCAGTACTTC.